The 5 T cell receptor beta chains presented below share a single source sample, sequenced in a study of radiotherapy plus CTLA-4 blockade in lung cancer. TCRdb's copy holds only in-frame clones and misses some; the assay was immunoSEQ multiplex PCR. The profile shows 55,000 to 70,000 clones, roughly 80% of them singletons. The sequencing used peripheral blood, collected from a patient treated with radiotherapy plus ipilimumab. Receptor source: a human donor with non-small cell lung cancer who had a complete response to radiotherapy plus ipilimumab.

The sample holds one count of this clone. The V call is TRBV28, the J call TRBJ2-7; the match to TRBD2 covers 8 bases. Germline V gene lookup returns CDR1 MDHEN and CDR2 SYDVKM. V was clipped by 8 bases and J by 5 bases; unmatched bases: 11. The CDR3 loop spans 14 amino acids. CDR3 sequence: CASFAGTSFDEQYF. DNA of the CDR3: TGTGCCAGCTTCGCCGGGACTAGTTTCGACGAGCAGTACTTC.

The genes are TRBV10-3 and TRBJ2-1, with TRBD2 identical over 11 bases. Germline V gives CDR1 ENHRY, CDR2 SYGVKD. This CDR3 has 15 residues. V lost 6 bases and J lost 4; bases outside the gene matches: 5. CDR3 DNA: TGTGCCATCAGCCTCGGGACTAGCGGTTACAATGAGCAGTTCTTC. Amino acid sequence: CAISLGTSGYNEQFF.

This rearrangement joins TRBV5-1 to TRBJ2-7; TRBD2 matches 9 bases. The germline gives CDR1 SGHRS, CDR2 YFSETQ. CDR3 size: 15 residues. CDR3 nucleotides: TGCGCCAGCAGGTTGGACCCTAGCGGGAAGTACGGGCAGTACGTC. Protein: CASRLDPSGKYGQYV.

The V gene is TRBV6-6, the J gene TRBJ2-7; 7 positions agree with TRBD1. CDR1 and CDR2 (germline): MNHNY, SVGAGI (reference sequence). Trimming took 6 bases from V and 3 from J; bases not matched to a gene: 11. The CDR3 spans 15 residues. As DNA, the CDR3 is TGTGCCAGCAGCCCCGGGCCCAGGGGGATCTACGAGCAGTACGTC. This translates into CASSPGPRGIYEQYV.

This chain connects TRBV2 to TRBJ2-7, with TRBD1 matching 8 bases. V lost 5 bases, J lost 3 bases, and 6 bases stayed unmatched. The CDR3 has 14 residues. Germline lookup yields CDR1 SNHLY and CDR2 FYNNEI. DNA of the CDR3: TGTGCCAGCAGTCGACAGGGGTTTGGCTACGAGCAGTACGTC. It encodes CASSRQGFGYEQYV.